The 32 T cell receptor beta chains below all came from one sample that was sequenced in a study of T-cell reconstitution after alpha-beta-depleted transplantation in children. Molecular barcoding with unique molecular identifiers was used for the TCRbeta library. One entry per CDR3 protein, called by TCRdb with MiXCR from the PCR reads. The data contain hundreds of thousands of distinct CDR3 sequences, around 17% of them singletons. The material was PBMCs from the stem cell graft donor, obtained from the stem cell graft. Every receptor here comes from a human donor who donated a stem cell graft to a child with acute myeloid leukemia.

The genes are TRBV18 and TRBJ2-1; the D call may be TRBD1 or TRBD2 (6 bases each). CDR1 and CDR2 (germline): KGHSH, LQKENI. Trimming cost V 0 bases and J 1 base, with 10 bases left between them. This CDR3 comprises 16 residues. This chain's CDR3 is CASSPPEGVSYNEQFF. The CDR3 DNA reads as TGTGCCAGCTCACCACCGGAGGGGGTTTCCTACAATGAGCAGTTCTTC.

This clonotype has ten or more counts. The V gene is TRBV5-4, the J gene TRBJ2-5; D is unclear. V was cut by 1 base and J by 1 base, with 11 bases left in between. The CDR3 totals 15 residues. Germline-derived CDR1 and CDR2 are SGHNT and YYREEE (reference sequence). As DNA, the CDR3 is TGTGCCAGCAGCTTGTTAATCGGTCGCCAAGAGACCCAGTACTTC. Amino acid sequence: CASSLLIGRQETQYF.

This clonotype showed up many times. The chain couples TRBV20-1 to TRBJ1-1; D not resolved. This CDR3 spans 15 amino acids. The V end was cut by 4 bases, the J end by 1 base, with 16 bases between. Per the germline V gene, CDR1 is DFQATT and CDR2 is SNEGSKA (reference sequence). This chain's CDR3 is CSATVLVSPNTEAFF. DNA of the CDR3: TGCAGTGCTACCGTTTTAGTGTCTCCGAACACTGAAGCTTTCTTT.

V is TRBV7-2 and J is TRBJ2-7; no definite D call. Germline V gene lookup returns CDR1 SGHTA and CDR2 FQGNSA. The CDR3 runs 14 residues. Trimming removed 7 bases from V and 0 bases from J, with 13 bases in between. The CDR3 coding sequence is TGTGCCAGCACCACCTTAGTGGGCTCCTACGAGCAGTACTTC. This codes for CASTTLVGSYEQYF.

The sample holds a few counts of this clonotype. V usage is TRBV12-3 or TRBV12-4 and J usage is TRBJ2-7; either TRBD1 or TRBD2 may fit D (5 bases each). The V and J ends lost 5 bases and 2 bases respectively, with 10 bases between them. This CDR3 has 13 residues. CDR3 residues: CASSRDQAYEQYV. CDR3 bases: TGTGCCAGCAGTCGGGACCAGGCCTACGAGCAGTACGTC.

There are a few counts of this clonotype. This sequence joins TRBV20-1 and TRBJ2-3; D possibly matches TRBD1 or TRBD2 (5 bases each). Per the germline V gene, CDR1 is DFQATT and CDR2 is SNEGSKA (reference sequence). The CDR3 is 15 residues long. V dropped 1 base and J dropped 2 bases, with 13 bases sitting between them. The CDR3 region has the DNA TGCAGTGCTAGAGGTCGGGGACCACCCACAGATACGCAGTATTTT. Translating gives CSARGRGPPTDTQYF.

This clonotype was seen ten or more times. The V and J genes are TRBV21-1 and TRBJ2-1. TRBV21-1 is listed as a pseudogene. The CDR3 consists of 9 residues. CDR3: CASSPWQFF. The CDR3 bases are TGTGCCAGCAGCCCGTGGCAGTTCTTC.

The gene calls are TRBV24-1 and TRBJ2-1; tentatively, D is TRBD1 (6 bases). The CDR3 runs 14 residues. The V gene lost 4 bases and the J gene lost 2 bases, with 8 bases spanning the gap. The germline V gene has CDR1 KGHDR and CDR2 SFDVKD. CDR3: CATSDRTAYNEQFF. CDR3 DNA: TGTGCCACCAGTGACCGGACAGCCTACAATGAGCAGTTCTTC.

This clonotype was seen repeatedly, ten times or more. The V and J genes are TRBV20-1 and TRBJ1-2; a possible D gene is TRBD1 (5 bases). V was shortened by 6 bases and J by 2 bases, with 16 bases between the two germline ends. This CDR3 comprises 14 residues. The V gene's germline CDR1 is DFQATT and CDR2 SNEGSKA (reference sequence). CDR3 coding DNA: TGCAGTGCGGGGTCCTGGGGCAGCAACTATGGCTACACCTTC. Its protein is CSAGSWGSNYGYTF.

V gene TRBV10-3 combines with J gene TRBJ1-5; maybe TRBD1 (5 bases). CDR1 is ENHRY, CDR2 SYGVKD, per germline. V was pared by 1 base and J by 4 bases, with 14 bases between. CDR3 length: 16 residues. The CDR3 nucleotides read TGTGCCATCAGTGAGTTTGGGGGAGGAGGAAATCAGCCCCAGCATTTT. Translated, it gives CAISEFGGGGNQPQHF.

This clonotype has just a few counts. The rearrangement joins TRBV20-1 to TRBJ2-3, with 9 bases lining up with TRBD2. Trimming cost V 0 bases and J 7 bases; bases outside gene matches: 8. The CDR3 has 15 amino acids. CDR1 DFQATT and CDR2 SNEGSKA come from the germline V gene (reference sequence). CDR3 bases: TGCAGTGCTAGAGATCCGGGGCTAGCGGGGAATACGCAGTATTTT. This codes for CSARDPGLAGNTQYF.

The V gene is TRBV4-1, the J gene TRBJ1-1; D is uncertain. With 1 base removed from V and 0 bases from J, the gap between germline ends came to 9 bases. CDR1 is MGHRA and CDR2 is YSYEKL in the germline V gene. The CDR3 contains 15 residues. CDR3 in amino acids: CASSQGDTMNTEAFF. The CDR3 region has the DNA TGCGCCAGCAGCCAAGGAGACACCATGAACACTGAAGCTTTCTTT.

In this sample, this clonotype turned up many times. The genes are TRBV6-1 and TRBJ1-2; D may be TRBD1 (6 bases). CDR1 MNHNS and CDR2 SASEGT come from the germline V gene. V lost 3 bases and J lost 4, with 18 bases in between. The CDR3 loop spans 16 amino acids. The CDR3 nucleotides read TGTGCCAGCAGTGAGCCTCTAGACAGGTTCTTCTATGGCTACACCTTC. It translates to CASSEPLDRFFYGYTF.

The rearrangement joins TRBV7-2 to TRBJ2-3, with a possible D match to TRBD1 (6 bases). V was shortened by 1 base and J by 0 bases, with 11 bases between the two germline ends. CDR3 length: 16 amino acids. Germline CDR1 SGHTA, CDR2 FQGNSA. The CDR3 region is CASSLVGDTSTDTQYF. The CDR3 coding sequence is TGTGCCAGCAGCTTAGTGGGGGACACTAGCACAGATACGCAGTATTTT.

The V gene is TRBV5-1, the J gene TRBJ2-1, with 10 bases matching TRBD2. CDR3 length equals 15 residues. Germline CDR1 and CDR2: SGHRS and YFSETQ. V dropped 2 bases and J dropped 6; count of bases not matched to a gene: 5. This chain's CDR3 is CASSLRLAGANEQFF. Here the CDR3 DNA reads TGCGCCAGCAGCTTACGTCTAGCGGGGGCCAATGAGCAGTTCTTC.

There are many counts of this clonotype. The chain joins TRBV20-1 to TRBJ2-1; D is unclear. The CDR3 contains 11 residues. Germline assignment: CDR1 DFQATT and CDR2 SNEGSKA (reference sequence). The V gene lost 1 base and the J gene lost 12 bases, with 10 bases spanning the gap. Written as DNA, the CDR3 is TGCAGTGCTAGAGTCAGCCGAGGGCAGTTCTTC. Translated, it gives CSARVSRGQFF.

This clonotype was detected a few times. The J gene is TRBJ1-2, the V gene TRBV9; D unclear. CDR3 size: 16 residues. Trimming took off 0 bases at V and 3 bases at J, with 15 bases between the two ends. CDR1 is SGDLS and CDR2 is YYNGEE in the germline V gene. The CDR3 here is CASSVGPRRQDYGYTF. DNA for the CDR3: TGTGCCAGCAGCGTAGGCCCCCGGCGGCAAGACTATGGCTACACCTTC.

In this sample, this clonotype turned up many times. This chain connects TRBV4-1 to TRBJ2-7, with 9 bases lining up with TRBD1. Per germline, CDR1 MGHRA and CDR2 YSYEKL. The V and J ends lost 3 bases and 3 bases, in that order; junction bases with no gene match: 3. The CDR3 sequence is 14 residues long. CDR3 nucleotide sequence: TGCGCCAGCAGCCAGGGACAGGGAAACTACGAGCAGTACGTC. Protein product: CASSQGQGNYEQYV.

This clonotype was seen repeatedly, ten times or more. This chain joins TRBV20-1 and TRBJ2-7, with no clear D. Trimming removed 3 bases from V and 7 bases from J, with 10 bases in between. Germline V gene lookup returns CDR1 DFQATT and CDR2 SNEGSKA (reference sequence). The CDR3 covers 11 residues. The CDR3 region has the DNA TGCAGTGCTAGCATCGGAAGGGAGCAGTACGTC. It translates to CSASIGREQYV.

In nucleotides, the CDR3 is TGTGCCACCCAAACAGGGGCCAATCAGCCCCAGCATTTT. It codes for CATQTGANQPQHF. The rearrangement joins TRBV12-3 or TRBV12-4 to TRBJ1-5; 7 nucleotides agree with TRBD1. Losses at the gene ends were 10 bases for V and 3 bases for J; bases not matched to a gene: 6. The CDR3 covers 13 residues.

The genes are TRBV5-1 and TRBJ1-1, with 9 bases lining up with TRBD1. This CDR3 comprises 15 residues. Germline V gene sequence: CDR1 SGHRS, CDR2 YFSETQ. J lost 1 base, V lost 3 bases, and 4 bases had no gene match. The CDR3 here is CASSSATGGNTEAFF. For the CDR3, the DNA is TGCGCCAGCAGCTCAGCGACAGGGGGGAACACTGAAGCTTTCTTT.

This clonotype was detected ten times or more. The rearrangement uses TRBV20-1 and TRBJ2-3; D not certain. The CDR3 has 10 residues. Germline V gene sequence: CDR1 DFQATT, CDR2 SNEGSKA (reference sequence). V lost 3 bases and J 6 bases, leaving 4 bases between the germline ends. CDR3 sequence (DNA): TGCAGTGCTAGGCAGGATACGCAGTATTTT. Encoded protein: CSARQDTQYF.

The chain couples TRBV7-9 to TRBJ2-5; 9 bases line up with TRBD2. CDR1 and CDR2 (germline): SEHNR, FQNEAQ (reference sequence). J gave up 5 bases and V 2 bases, and 6 bases lay outside the gene matches. This CDR3 has 15 residues. CDR3 in DNA: TGTGCCAGCAGCTTAAGGAGCGGGGGGTGGGAGACCCAGTACTTC. Amino acids: CASSLRSGGWETQYF.

The genes are TRBV20-1 and TRBJ1-1, with TRBD1 identical over 9 bases. The CDR3 covers 15 residues. V dropped 1 base and J dropped 1; count of bases not matched to a gene: 4. Per the germline V gene, CDR1 is DFQATT and CDR2 is SNEGSKA (reference sequence). CDR3 region: CSARALDRGNTEAFF. CDR3 DNA sequence: TGCAGTGCTAGAGCCCTGGACAGGGGGAACACTGAAGCTTTCTTT.

J is TRBJ2-3 and V is TRBV12-3 or TRBV12-4, with unresolved D. This CDR3 has 16 residues. Trimming removed 3 bases at V and 0 bases at J, with 13 bases between. CDR3 sequence (DNA): TGTGCCAGCAGTTTGAGTCCCGTACCTAGCACAGATACGCAGTATTTT. It codes for CASSLSPVPSTDTQYF.

This clonotype was detected ten times or more. This chain uses TRBV29-1 with TRBJ1-1; no firm D call. The V gene lost 4 bases and the J gene lost 1 base, with 16 bases spanning the gap. This CDR3 has 15 residues. Per germline, CDR1 SQVTM and CDR2 ANQGSEA. Here the CDR3 reads CSVGEGPVRNTEAFF. The CDR3 DNA reads TGCAGCGTTGGTGAAGGGCCTGTGAGGAACACTGAAGCTTTCTTT.

This clonotype came up a few times. This chain links TRBV7-2 with TRBJ2-1, with D maybe TRBD1 (5 bases). Trimming removed 5 bases at V and 1 base at J, with 15 bases between. This CDR3 contains 16 residues. Germline CDR1 SGHTA, CDR2 FQGNSA. CDR3 sequence reads: CASSTLGQPSYNEQFF. The CDR3 DNA is TGTGCCAGCAGCACCTTGGGGCAGCCTTCCTACAATGAGCAGTTCTTC.

This clonotype was seen more than once but under ten times. The gene calls are TRBV15 and TRBJ2-4, with 12 bases lining up with TRBD2. CDR1 and CDR2 (germline): LNHNV, YYDKDF (reference sequence). This CDR3 spans 18 amino acids. The V and J ends lost 5 bases and 1 base, in that order; junction bases with no gene match: 9. The CDR3: CATSLLAGGPLAKNIQYF. In nucleotides, the CDR3 is TGTGCCACCAGCCTCCTAGCGGGGGGGCCACTGGCCAAAAACATTCAGTACTTC.

The V and J genes are TRBV7-9 and TRBJ2-1; 8 bases map to TRBD2. Looked up from germline, CDR1 is SEHNR and CDR2 is FQNEAQ (reference sequence). The CDR3 loop spans 15 amino acids. V lost 3 bases to trimming and J lost 8 bases; unmatched junction nucleotides: 9. DNA of the CDR3: TGTGCCAGCAGCTTCGGAGCGGGGGCTCGGGATGAGCAGTTCTTC. Its translation: CASSFGAGARDEQFF.

This clonotype was recorded many times. The J gene is TRBJ2-7, the V gene TRBV7-2; the D gene is possibly TRBD2 (6 bases). The CDR3 sequence is 14 residues long. V was shortened by 1 base and J by 3 bases, with 10 bases between the two germline ends. Germline V gene data show CDR1 as SGHTA and CDR2 as FQGNSA. The CDR3 is CASSLGREIYEQYF. The DNA of the CDR3 is TGTGCCAGCAGCTTAGGACGGGAGATCTACGAGCAGTACTTC.

This clonotype was counted only a few times. The chain combines TRBV7-2 with TRBJ1-6; D is undetermined. Germline lookup yields CDR1 SGHTA and CDR2 FQGNSA. CDR3 size: 13 residues. V lost 4 bases, J lost 8 bases, and 9 bases lay in between. Here the CDR3 DNA reads TGTGCCAGCAGCTCCCCCGAGGATTCACCCCTCCACTTT. Its translation: CASSSPEDSPLHF.

The CDR3 loop is CASSLKIGGGEQFF. CDR3 nucleotides: TGCGCCAGCAGCTTGAAGATAGGGGGAGGTGAGCAGTTCTTC. V usage is TRBV5-1 and J usage is TRBJ2-1; D tentatively reads TRBD1 or TRBD2 (6 bases each). With 1 base removed from V and 9 bases from J, the gap between germline ends came to 14 bases. The CDR3 extends over 14 amino acids. From germline, CDR1 is SGHRS and CDR2 YFSETQ.